This TCR beta chain was captured by sequencing in a study of T cells in Graves' hyperthyroidism and ophthalmopathy. It was RNA transcripts that yielded the amplified TCR beta CDR3 regions. The HTBI primer set was used in a first-round RT-PCR of the TCR CDR3. One entry per CDR3 protein, called by TCRdb with MiXCR from the multiplex PCR reads. The table shows hundreds of thousands of distinct CDR3 sequences, with more than 15% occurring only once. This clonotype was counted ten times or more. No antigen is known for it. The CDR3 spans 17 residues. Trimming took 0 bases from V and 0 from J; bases not matched to a gene: 5. In germline, CDR1 is LNHNV, CDR2 YYDKDF (reference sequence). Diagnoses were established using clinical symptoms, serum thyroxine and TRAb, thyroid ultrasound and orbital computed tomography. Findings of the study overall: Through a model of 13 V-J features, ophthalmopathy was separated from stable hyperthyroidism.

V is TRBV15 and J is TRBJ1-5; TRBD1 matches at 7 bases. The sequenced material came from blood. The clonotype was recovered from a woman aged 18-30 years with Graves' hyperthyroidism. The CDR3 spells CATSRDTGTASNQPQHF. In nucleotides, the CDR3 is TGTGCCACCAGCAGAGACACCGGGACAGCTAGCAATCAGCCCCAGCATTTT.